These 4 T cell receptor beta chains were all obtained from the same sample, sequenced in a study of blood T cell repertoires in COVID-19. Repertoires were generated with immunoSEQ multiplex PCR, while TCRdb's copy carries only in-frame clones and drops some. The table shows around 380,000 clones, with over 75% occurring only once. The source material was PBMCs or T cells enriched from blood (not recorded which). The receptors stem from a man younger than 45 who had recovered from COVID-19.

The chain carries TRBV28 and TRBJ1-1; the match to TRBD1 covers 7 bases. Looked up from germline, CDR1 is MDHEN and CDR2 is SYDVKM. V was clipped by 6 bases and J by 1 base; unmatched bases: 2. This CDR3 comprises 13 residues. The CDR3 loop is CASRRQGNTEAFF. The CDR3 DNA reads as TGTGCCAGCAGACGACAGGGGAACACTGAAGCTTTCTTT.

This clone was seen a handful of times. The chain carries TRBV30 and TRBJ1-6; 11 bases fit TRBD1. The trim removed 3 bases at V and 0 bases at J, leaving 13 bases unmatched. This CDR3 region has 20 residues. CDR1 GTSNPN and CDR2 SVGIG come from the germline V gene (reference sequence). CDR3 in amino acids: CAWRATRDRGGSSYNSPLHF. CDR3 DNA sequence: TGTGCCTGGAGAGCAACGAGGGACAGGGGGGGAAGCTCCTATAATTCACCCCTCCACTTT.

A few counts support this clone. This sequence joins TRBV7-9 and TRBJ1-6; D may be TRBD1 (5 bases). Looked up from germline, CDR1 is SEHNR and CDR2 is FQNEAQ (reference sequence). V shed 5 bases and J shed 14 bases, with 16 bases lying between them. This CDR3 is 13 amino acids long. The CDR3 here is CASSGGTEAALHF. In nucleotides, the CDR3 is TGTGCCAGCAGCGGGGGGACGGAAGCGGCCCTCCACTTT.

The chain joins TRBV28 to TRBJ1-2; TRBD1 matches 7 bases. V gave up 3 bases and J gave up 8 bases; unmatched junction bases: 9. The CDR3 runs to 14 residues. From germline, CDR1 is MDHEN and CDR2 SYDVKM. Here the CDR3 reads CASSLKQGFDGYTF. In DNA form, the CDR3 reads TGTGCCAGCAGTTTGAAACAGGGGTTCGACGGCTACACCTTC.